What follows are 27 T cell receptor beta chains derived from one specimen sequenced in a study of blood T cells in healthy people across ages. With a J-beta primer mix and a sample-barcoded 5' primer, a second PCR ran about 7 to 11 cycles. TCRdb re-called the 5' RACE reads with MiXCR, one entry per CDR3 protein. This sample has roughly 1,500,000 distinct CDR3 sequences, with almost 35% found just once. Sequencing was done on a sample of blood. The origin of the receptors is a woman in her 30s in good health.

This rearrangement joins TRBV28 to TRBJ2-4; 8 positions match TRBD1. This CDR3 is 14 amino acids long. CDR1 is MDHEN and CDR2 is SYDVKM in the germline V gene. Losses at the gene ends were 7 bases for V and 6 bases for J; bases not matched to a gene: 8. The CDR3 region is CASIPGGAGNIQYF. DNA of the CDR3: TGTGCCAGCATCCCAGGGGGCGCGGGAAACATTCAGTACTTC. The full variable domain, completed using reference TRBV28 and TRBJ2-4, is DVKVTQSSRYLVKRTGEKVFLECVQDMDHENMFWYRQDPGLGLRLIYFSYDVKMKEKGDIPEGYSVSREKKERFSLILESASTNQTSMYLCASIPGGAGNIQYFGAGTRLSVL.

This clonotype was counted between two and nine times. The CDR3 DNA sequence: TGTGCCAGCAGACAGGGGAACCACGAGCAGTACTTC. Translated, it gives CASRQGNHEQYF. The genes are TRBV7-9 and TRBJ2-5, with TRBD1 matching over 7 bases. The assigned J gene may be wrong: the sequence end matches TRBJ2-7 better. The germline CDR1 and CDR2 sequences are SEHNR and FQNEAQ (reference sequence). This CDR3 is built from 12 residues.

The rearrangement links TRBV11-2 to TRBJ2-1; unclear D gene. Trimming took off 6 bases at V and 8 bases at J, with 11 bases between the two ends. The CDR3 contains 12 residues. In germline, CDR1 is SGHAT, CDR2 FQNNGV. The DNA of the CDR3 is TGTGCCAGCAGATCCTTCGTGGATGAGCAGTTCTTC. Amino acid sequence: CASRSFVDEQFF.

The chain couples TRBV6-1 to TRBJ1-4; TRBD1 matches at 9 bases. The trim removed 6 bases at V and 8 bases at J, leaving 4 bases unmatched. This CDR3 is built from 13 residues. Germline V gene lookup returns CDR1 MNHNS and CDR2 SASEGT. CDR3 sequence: CASRDGQGEKLFF. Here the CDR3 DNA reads TGTGCCAGCAGAGACGGACAGGGGGAAAAACTGTTTTTT.

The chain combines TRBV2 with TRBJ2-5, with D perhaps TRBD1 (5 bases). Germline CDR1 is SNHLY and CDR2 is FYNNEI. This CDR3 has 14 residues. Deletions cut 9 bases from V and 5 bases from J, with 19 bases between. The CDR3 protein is CASRKTVDYETQYF. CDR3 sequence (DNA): TGTGCCAGTCGGAAGACAGTGGATTACGAGACCCAGTACTTC.

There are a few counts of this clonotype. The CDR3 loop is CASSARDRETKNIQYF. CDR3 DNA: TGTGCCAGCAGCGCAAGGGACAGGGAAACCAAAAACATTCAGTACTTC. V and J are TRBV13 and TRBJ2-4; 9 nucleotides align to TRBD1. Germline values: CDR1 PRHDT, CDR2 FYEKMQ (reference sequence). The CDR3 is 16 amino acids. V trimming: 5 bases; J trimming: 2 bases; junction bases outside the gene matches: 7.

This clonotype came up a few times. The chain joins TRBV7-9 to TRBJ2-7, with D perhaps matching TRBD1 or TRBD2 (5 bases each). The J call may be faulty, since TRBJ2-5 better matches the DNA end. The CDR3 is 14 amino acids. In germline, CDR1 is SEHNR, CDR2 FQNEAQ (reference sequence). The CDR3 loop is CASSYNGAGETQYF. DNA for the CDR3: TGTGCCAGCAGTTACAACGGGGCCGGAGAGACCCAGTACTTC.

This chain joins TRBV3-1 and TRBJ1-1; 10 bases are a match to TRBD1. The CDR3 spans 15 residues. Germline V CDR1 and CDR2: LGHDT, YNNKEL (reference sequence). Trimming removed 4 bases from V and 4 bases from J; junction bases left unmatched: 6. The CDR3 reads CASSLGQGMSTEAFF. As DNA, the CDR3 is TGTGCCAGCAGCCTGGGACAGGGGATGAGCACTGAAGCTTTCTTT.

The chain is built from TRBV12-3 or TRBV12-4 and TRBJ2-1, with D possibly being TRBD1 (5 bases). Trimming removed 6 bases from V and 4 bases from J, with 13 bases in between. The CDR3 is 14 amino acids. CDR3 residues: CASSTQDRYNEQFF. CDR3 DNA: TGTGCCAGCAGCACACAAGACAGATACAATGAGCAGTTCTTC.

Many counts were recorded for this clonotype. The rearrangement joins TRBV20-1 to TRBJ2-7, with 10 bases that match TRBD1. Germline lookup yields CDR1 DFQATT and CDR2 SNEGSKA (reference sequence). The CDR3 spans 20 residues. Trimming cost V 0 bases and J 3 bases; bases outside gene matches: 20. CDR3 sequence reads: CSARDLPGQGYSGAYYEQYF. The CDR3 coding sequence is TGCAGTGCTAGAGATCTCCCGGGACAGGGGTACAGCGGGGCGTACTACGAGCAGTACTTC.

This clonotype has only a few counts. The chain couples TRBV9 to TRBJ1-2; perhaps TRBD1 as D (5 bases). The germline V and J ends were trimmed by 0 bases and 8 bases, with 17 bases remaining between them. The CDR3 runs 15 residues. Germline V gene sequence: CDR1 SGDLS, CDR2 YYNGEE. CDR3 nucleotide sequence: TGTGCCAGCAGCGTAGGGTTCGCAGGGCGTGGGGGCTACACCTTC. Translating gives CASSVGFAGRGGYTF. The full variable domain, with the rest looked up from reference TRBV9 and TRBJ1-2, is DSGVTQTPKHLITATGQRVTLRCSPRSGDLSVYWYQQSLDQGLQFLIQYYNGEERAKGNILERFSAQQFPDLHSELNLSSLELGDSALYFCASSVGFAGRGGYTFGSGTRLTVV.

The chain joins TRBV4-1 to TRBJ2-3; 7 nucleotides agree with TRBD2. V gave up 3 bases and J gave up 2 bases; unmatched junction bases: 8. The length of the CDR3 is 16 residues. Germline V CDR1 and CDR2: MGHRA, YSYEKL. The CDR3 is CASSQYYSGATDTQYF. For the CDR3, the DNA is TGCGCCAGCAGCCAGTATTACAGCGGGGCCACAGATACGCAGTATTTT.

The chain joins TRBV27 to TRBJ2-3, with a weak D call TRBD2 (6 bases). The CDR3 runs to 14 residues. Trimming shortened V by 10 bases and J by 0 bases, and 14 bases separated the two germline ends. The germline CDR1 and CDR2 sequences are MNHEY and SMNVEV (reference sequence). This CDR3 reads CATSLATSTDTQYF. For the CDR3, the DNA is TGTGCCACTTCCCTAGCGACTAGCACAGATACGCAGTATTTT.

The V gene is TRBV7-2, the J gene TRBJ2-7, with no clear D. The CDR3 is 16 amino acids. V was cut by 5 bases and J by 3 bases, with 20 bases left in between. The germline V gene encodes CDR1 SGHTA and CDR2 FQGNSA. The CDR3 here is CASSPHGPNPLYEQYF. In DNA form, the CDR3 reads TGTGCCAGCAGCCCCCACGGCCCAAACCCCCTCTACGAGCAGTACTTC.

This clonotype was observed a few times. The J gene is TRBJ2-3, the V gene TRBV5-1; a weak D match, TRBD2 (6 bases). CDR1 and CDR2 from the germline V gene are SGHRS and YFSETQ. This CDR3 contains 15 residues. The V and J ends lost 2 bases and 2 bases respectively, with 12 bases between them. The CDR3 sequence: CASSLGLSPTDTQYF. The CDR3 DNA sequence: TGCGCCAGCAGCTTAGGACTATCGCCCACAGATACGCAGTATTTT.

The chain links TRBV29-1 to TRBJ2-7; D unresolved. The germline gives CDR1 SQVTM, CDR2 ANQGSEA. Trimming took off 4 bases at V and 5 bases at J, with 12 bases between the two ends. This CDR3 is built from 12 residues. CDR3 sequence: CSVARGSHEQYF. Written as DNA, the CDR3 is TGCAGCGTTGCCAGAGGTTCCCACGAGCAGTACTTC.

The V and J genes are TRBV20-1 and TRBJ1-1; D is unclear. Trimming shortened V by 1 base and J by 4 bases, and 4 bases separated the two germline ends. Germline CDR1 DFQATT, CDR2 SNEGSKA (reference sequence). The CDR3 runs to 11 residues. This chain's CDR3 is CSARGVTEAFF. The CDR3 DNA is TGCAGTGCTAGAGGGGTCACTGAAGCTTTCTTT.

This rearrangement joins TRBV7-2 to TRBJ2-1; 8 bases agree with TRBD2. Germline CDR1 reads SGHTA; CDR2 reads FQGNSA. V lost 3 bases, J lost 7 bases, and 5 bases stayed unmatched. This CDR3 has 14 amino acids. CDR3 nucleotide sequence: TGTGCCAGCAGCTTCGGGACTAGTAATAATGAGCAGTTCTTC. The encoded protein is CASSFGTSNNEQFF.

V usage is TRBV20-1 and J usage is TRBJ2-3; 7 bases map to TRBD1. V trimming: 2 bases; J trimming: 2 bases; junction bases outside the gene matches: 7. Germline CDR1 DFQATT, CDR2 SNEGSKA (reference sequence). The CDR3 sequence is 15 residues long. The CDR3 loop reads CSARKGGAATDTQYF. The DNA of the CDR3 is TGCAGTGCTAGAAAAGGGGGCGCAGCCACAGATACGCAGTATTTT.

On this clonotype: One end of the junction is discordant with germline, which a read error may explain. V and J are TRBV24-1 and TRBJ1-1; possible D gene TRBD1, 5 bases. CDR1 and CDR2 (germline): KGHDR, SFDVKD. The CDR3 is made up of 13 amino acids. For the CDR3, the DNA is TGTGCCACCAGCTGGGGCGCCGGAACTGAGGCTTTCTTT. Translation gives CATSWGAGTEAFF.

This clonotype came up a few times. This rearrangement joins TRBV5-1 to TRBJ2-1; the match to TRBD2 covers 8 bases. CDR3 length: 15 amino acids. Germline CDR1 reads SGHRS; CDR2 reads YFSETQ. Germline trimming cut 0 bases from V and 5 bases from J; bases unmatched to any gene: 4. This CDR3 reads CASSLAGGLHNEQFF. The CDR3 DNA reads TGCGCCAGCAGCTTGGCGGGAGGGCTACACAATGAGCAGTTCTTC.

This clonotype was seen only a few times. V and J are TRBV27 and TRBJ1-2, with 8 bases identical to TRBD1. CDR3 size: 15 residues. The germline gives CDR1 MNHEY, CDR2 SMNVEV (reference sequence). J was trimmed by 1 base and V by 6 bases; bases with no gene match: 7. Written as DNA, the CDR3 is TGTGCCAGCAGCCGTACAGACAGGGGTAACTATGGCTACACCTTC. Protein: CASSRTDRGNYGYTF.

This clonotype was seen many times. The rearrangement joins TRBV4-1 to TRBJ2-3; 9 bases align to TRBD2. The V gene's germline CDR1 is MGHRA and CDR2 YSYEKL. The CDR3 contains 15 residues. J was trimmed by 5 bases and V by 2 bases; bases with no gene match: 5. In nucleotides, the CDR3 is TGCGCCAGCAGCCAATCCGGCGGGGGGGTAGATACGCAGTATTTT. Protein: CASSQSGGGVDTQYF.

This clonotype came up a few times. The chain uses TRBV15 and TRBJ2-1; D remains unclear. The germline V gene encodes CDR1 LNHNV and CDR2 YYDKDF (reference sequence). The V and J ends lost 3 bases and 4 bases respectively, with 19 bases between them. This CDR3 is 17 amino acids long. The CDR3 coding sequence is TGTGCCACCAGCAGTTTAGGGAAAGCTTCCTCTTACAATGAGCAGTTCTTC. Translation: CATSSLGKASSYNEQFF.

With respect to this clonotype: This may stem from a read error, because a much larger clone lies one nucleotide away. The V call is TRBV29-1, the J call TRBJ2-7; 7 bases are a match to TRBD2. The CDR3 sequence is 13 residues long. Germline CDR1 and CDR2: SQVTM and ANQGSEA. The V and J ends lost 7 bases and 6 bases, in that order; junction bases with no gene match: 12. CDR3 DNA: TGCAGCGCCCGGGAGGCAGCTCTATCCGAGCAGTACTTC. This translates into CSAREAALSEQYF.

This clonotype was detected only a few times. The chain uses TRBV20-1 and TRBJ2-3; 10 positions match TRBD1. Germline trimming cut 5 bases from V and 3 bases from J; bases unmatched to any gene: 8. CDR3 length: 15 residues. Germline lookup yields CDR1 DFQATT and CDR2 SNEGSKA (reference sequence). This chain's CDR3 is CSAVPGTGVTDTQYF. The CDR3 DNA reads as TGCAGTGCTGTACCCGGGACAGGGGTGACAGATACGCAGTATTTT.

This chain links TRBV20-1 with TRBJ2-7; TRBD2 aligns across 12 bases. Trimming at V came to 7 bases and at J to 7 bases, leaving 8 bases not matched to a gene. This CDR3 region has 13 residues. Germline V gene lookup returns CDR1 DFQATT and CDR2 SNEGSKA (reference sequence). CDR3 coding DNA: TGCAGTGTCCCCCTAGCGGGAGGGATAGAGCAGTACTTC. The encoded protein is CSVPLAGGIEQYF.